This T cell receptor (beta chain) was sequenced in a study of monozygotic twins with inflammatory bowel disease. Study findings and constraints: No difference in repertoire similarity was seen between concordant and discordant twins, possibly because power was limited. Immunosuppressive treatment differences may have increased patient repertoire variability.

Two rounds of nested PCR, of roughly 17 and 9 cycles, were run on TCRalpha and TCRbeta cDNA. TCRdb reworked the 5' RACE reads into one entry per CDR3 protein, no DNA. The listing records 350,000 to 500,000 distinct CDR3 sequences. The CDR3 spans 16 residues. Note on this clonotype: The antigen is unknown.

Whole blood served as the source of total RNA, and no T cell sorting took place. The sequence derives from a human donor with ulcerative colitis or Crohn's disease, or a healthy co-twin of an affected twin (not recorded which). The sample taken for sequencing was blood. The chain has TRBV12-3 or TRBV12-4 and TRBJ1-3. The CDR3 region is CASSLADGPRGNTIYF.